This record looks at one T cell receptor (beta chain) sequence and its context. The target antigen is unknown. This table comes from immunoSEQ multiplex PCR, and its TCRdb copy is limited to in-frame clones, with some not included. The sample lists approximately 92,000 clones; 90% to 95% were seen once. Trimming at V came to 4 bases and at J to 4 bases, leaving 4 bases not matched to a gene. The CDR3 has 13 amino acids. Per germline, CDR1 SGHRS and CDR2 YFSETQ. The data were obtained in a study of T cell responses to AZD1222 COVID-19 vaccine. Study-level points and caveats: Clonal diversity was possibly underestimated, and the donors were mostly white British, with more females. Spike-specific TCR depth and breadth grew after two AZD1222 doses. Nearly half of spike-specific TCRs reportedly target variant regions that are unmutated in the B.1.351 and B.1.1.7 variants.

The sample in question was peripheral blood, obtained on day 0 of AZD1222 vaccination. V usage is TRBV5-1 and J usage is TRBJ1-2, with 7 bases matching TRBD1. This clonotype originated in an adult in good health. CDR3 DNA sequence: TGCGCCAGCAGCCGACAGGGCGGCTATGGCTACACCTTC. As protein: CASSRQGGYGYTF.